A selection of T cell receptor beta chains follows, all from one sample in a study of cytomegalovirus exposure and HLA in healthy donors. Data came from immunoSEQ multiplex PCR; TCRdb stores just in-frame clones and leaves some out. The data contain approximately 100,000 clones, roughly 76% of them singletons. Source material: PBMCs. These receptors were taken from a female donor in good health and CMV-seronegative. Both conserved end residues are part of each CDR3. The D gene is left open where the match is weak. Rows give clone size only sometimes, using once, few, many, or a class for an expanded clone.

CDR3aa	CDR3nt	v_gene	j_gene	d_gene	abundance
CASSYSPGDSGNTIYF	TGTGCCAGCAGTTACTCTCCGGGGGACTCTGGAAACACCATATATTTT	TRBV6-5	TRBJ1-3	NA	NA
CASSVGQGLDTEAFF	TGTGCCAGCAGCGTAGGACAGGGATTGGACACTGAAGCTTTCTTT	TRBV5-4	TRBJ1-1	TRBD1	NA
CATLGTIRGTGELFF	TGTGCCACCCTGGGAACCATTAGGGGTACCGGGGAGCTGTTTTTT	TRBV19	TRBJ2-2	NA	NA
CATSSGLRETQYF	TGTGCCACCAGCTCAGGGCTACGGGAGACCCAGTACTTC	TRBV19	TRBJ2-5	NA	NA
CASSSTLAGVGDTQYF	TGTGCCAGCAGCTCCACTCTAGCGGGAGTTGGGGATACGCAGTATTTT	TRBV9	TRBJ2-3	TRBD2	NA
CASSPAQGSISANTEAFF	TGTGCCAGCAGCCCGGCCCAGGGGTCCATTTCCGCGAACACTGAAGCTTTCTTT	TRBV5-5	TRBJ1-1	NA	NA
CASSLARREMVYGYTF	TGTGCCAGCAGCTTGGCCCGGCGGGAGATGGTCTATGGCTACACCTTC	TRBV5-6	TRBJ1-2	NA	few
CASSKAERAETQYF	TGTGCCAGCAGCAAAGCTGAGAGGGCGGAGACCCAGTACTTC	TRBV21-1	TRBJ2-5	NA	NA
CASSLQGAGETQYF	TGTGCCAGCAGCCTACAGGGGGCTGGAGAGACCCAGTACTTC	TRBV7-9	TRBJ2-5	TRBD1	few
CASCTGGDYNSPLHF	TGTGCCAGCTGTACTGGGGGCGACTATAATTCACCCCTCCACTTT	TRBV6-5	TRBJ1-6	NA	few
CAWRGLLSSGNTIYF	TGTGCCTGGAGGGGACTGCTTAGCTCTGGAAACACCATATATTTT	TRBV30	TRBJ1-3	NA	NA
CSVVNRLSPYEQYF	TGCAGCGTTGTGAACCGTTTGAGTCCTTACGAGCAGTACTTC	TRBV29-1	TRBJ2-7	NA	NA
CASSPAGQAYGYTF	TGTGCCAGCAGCCCAGCCGGACAGGCCTATGGCTACACCTTC	TRBV11-3	TRBJ1-2	TRBD1	few
CATSPERVSGEVSVREQYF	TGTGCCACCAGCCCGGAACGCGTTAGCGGGGAGGTGTCAGTTCGCGAGCAGTACTTC	TRBV15	TRBJ2-7	TRBD2	NA
CASSLDWGGEKLFF	TGTGCCAGCAGCTTGGACTGGGGAGGGGAAAAACTGTTTTTT	TRBV7-6	TRBJ1-4	NA	NA
CATSQGLPSSYNEQFF	TGTGCCACCAGCCAGGGACTCCCGAGCTCCTACAATGAGCAGTTCTTC	TRBV15	TRBJ2-1	NA	NA
CASSLGSGNEKLFF	TGCGCCAGCAGCTTGGGGTCAGGGAATGAAAAACTGTTTTTT	TRBV5-1	TRBJ1-4	NA	NA
CASSYSGGQAFF	TGTGCCAGCAGTTACTCGGGTGGGCAAGCTTTCTTT	TRBV6-5	TRBJ1-1	NA	NA
CASSGRVNTEAFF	TGTGCCAGCAGTGGTCGGGTAAACACTGAAGCTTTCTTT	TRBV2	TRBJ1-1	NA	NA
CAWSQTGYQPQHF	TGTGCCTGGAGTCAGACAGGGTATCAGCCCCAGCATTTT	TRBV30	TRBJ1-5	TRBD1	NA
CASSPRRGELGYTF	TGTGCCAGCTCACCCCGCCGGGGGGAACTTGGCTACACCTTC	TRBV18	TRBJ1-2	NA	NA
CASSPGQGVTYGYTF	TGCGCCAGCAGCCCAGGACAGGGGGTGACCTATGGCTACACCTTC	TRBV4-3	TRBJ1-2	TRBD1	NA
CASSLGTRGPPGGTGELFF	TGTGCCAGCAGCTTGGGAACCAGGGGACCTCCGGGTGGGACCGGGGAGCTGTTTTTT	TRBV5-5	TRBJ2-2	NA	NA
CASSQGGQSNTGELFF	TGTGCCAGCAGCCAAGGGGGACAGTCGAACACCGGGGAGCTGTTTTTT	TRBV7-9	TRBJ2-2	TRBD1	NA
CASGSWGGETEAFF	TGTGCTAGTGGTTCGTGGGGGGGGGAAACTGAAGCTTTCTTT	TRBV12-5	TRBJ1-1	NA	few
CASSASVVGGPFNEQFF	TGTGCCAGCAGTGCGTCGGTTGTGGGAGGGCCTTTTAATGAGCAGTTCTTC	TRBV6-4	TRBJ2-1	TRBD2	NA
CASSPTSDRLNTEAFF	TGTGCCAGCAGCCCAACATCGGACAGATTGAACACTGAAGCTTTCTTT	TRBV9	TRBJ1-1	NA	NA
CASSPWDNPYGYTF	TGTGCCAGCAGCCCATGGGACAACCCCTATGGCTACACCTTC	TRBV9	TRBJ1-2	NA	NA
CASSQDLGQLNTDTQYF	TGTGCCAGCAGCCAAGACCTGGGACAGCTAAACACAGATACGCAGTATTTT	TRBV14	TRBJ2-3	TRBD1	once
CASSEGGWLVGEQYF	TGTGCCAGCAGTGAAGGTGGTTGGCTAGTAGGCGAGCAGTACTTC	TRBV25-1	TRBJ2-7	NA	NA
CASSLVRSSGHTF	TGTGCCAGCAGCTTAGTCAGGTCGTCTGGCCACACCTTC	TRBV7-2	TRBJ1-2	NA	NA
CASSLAGTSYEQYF	TGTGCCAGCAGCCTGGCAGGTACCTCCTACGAGCAGTACTTC	TRBV27	TRBJ2-7	NA	once
CASSYSTGTGNHEQFF	TGTGCCAGCAGTTACTCGACCGGGACAGGGAACCATGAGCAGTTCTTC	TRBV6-5	TRBJ2-1	TRBD1	once
CASSLAREGANVLTF	TGTGCCAGCAGCTTGGCCCGGGAGGGGGCCAACGTCCTGACTTTC	TRBV5-4	TRBJ2-6	NA	few
CSARGQGGQYF	TGCAGTGCTAGAGGACAGGGTGGGCAGTACTTC	TRBV20-1	TRBJ2-7	TRBD1	NA